These T cell receptor beta chains were read from a single sample in a study of T cell responses to AZD1222 COVID-19 vaccine. This table comes from immunoSEQ multiplex PCR, and its TCRdb copy is limited to in-frame clones, with some not included. The sample carries some 200,000 clones, 93% recorded once. The sequencing used peripheral blood, collected on day 0 of MenACWY control vaccination. The receptors stem from an adult in good health. CDR3s include the opening cysteine and the closing phenylalanine or tryptophan. The D gene is left open where the match is weak. Only some rows state a clone size, as once, few, many or a class for expanded clones.

d_gene: .
j_gene: TRBJ1-5
abundance: .
v_gene: TRBV6-1
CDR3nt: TGTGCCAGCAGTGCTACCGCTGGGGGCCACAATCAGCCCCAGCATTTT
CDR3aa: CASSATAGGHNQPQHF

d_gene: TRBD1
j_gene: TRBJ1-6
abundance: .
v_gene: TRBV18
CDR3nt: TGTGCCAGCTCACCCGCAGGACAGGCACTTTTCCTCCACTTT
CDR3aa: CASSPAGQALFLHF

d_gene: .
j_gene: TRBJ1-5
abundance: .
v_gene: TRBV6-2/TRBV6-3
CDR3nt: TGTGCCAGCAGCCCGACTGGAGTTCAGCCCCAGCATTTT
CDR3aa: CASSPTGVQPQHF

d_gene: .
j_gene: TRBJ2-1
abundance: .
v_gene: TRBV7-8
CDR3nt: TGTGCCAGCAGCCCCAGGGGTGAGCAGTTCTTC
CDR3aa: CASSPRGEQFF

d_gene: TRBD1
j_gene: TRBJ1-3
abundance: once
v_gene: TRBV6-5
CDR3nt: TGTGCCAGCAGTTACTCTGACAGGGGACAGGGCAACACCATATATTTT
CDR3aa: CASSYSDRGQGNTIYF

d_gene: .
j_gene: TRBJ1-4
abundance: .
v_gene: TRBV5-5
CDR3nt: TGTGCCAGCAGCTTGACAGGGTGGACTAATGAAAAACTGTTTTTT
CDR3aa: CASSLTGWTNEKLFF

d_gene: .
j_gene: TRBJ1-1
abundance: once
v_gene: TRBV2
CDR3nt: TGTGCCAGCAAGGGAGAGACGATGAACACTGAAGCTTTCTTT
CDR3aa: CASKGETMNTEAFF

d_gene: TRBD1
j_gene: TRBJ1-5
abundance: .
v_gene: TRBV19
CDR3nt: TGTGCCAGTAGTTCAGGACAGGGGTGGGATCAGCCCCAGCATTTT
CDR3aa: CASSSGQGWDQPQHF

d_gene: .
j_gene: TRBJ1-1
abundance: .
v_gene: TRBV2
CDR3nt: TGTGCCAGCAGTGAAAGGGCACGGGGCACTGAAGCTTTCTTT
CDR3aa: CASSERARGTEAFF

d_gene: .
j_gene: TRBJ2-5
abundance: .
v_gene: TRBV5-5
CDR3nt: TGTGCCAGCAGCCAGGGGCCTCCCCAAGAGACCCAGTACTTC
CDR3aa: CASSQGPPQETQYF

d_gene: .
j_gene: TRBJ2-6
abundance: .
v_gene: TRBV2
CDR3nt: TGTGCCAGCAACCCACAGGGCTCTGGGGCCAACGTCCTGACTTTC
CDR3aa: CASNPQGSGANVLTF

d_gene: .
j_gene: TRBJ1-2
abundance: .
v_gene: TRBV5-1
CDR3nt: TGCGCCAGCAGCTTGGGCCAGGGGCTAAACTATGGCTACACCTTC
CDR3aa: CASSLGQGLNYGYTF

d_gene: .
j_gene: TRBJ1-2
abundance: .
v_gene: TRBV5-1
CDR3nt: TGCGCCAGCAGCCGGACAAACTATGGCTACACCTTC
CDR3aa: CASSRTNYGYTF

d_gene: .
j_gene: TRBJ2-4
abundance: .
v_gene: TRBV7-8
CDR3nt: TGTGCCAGCAGCTTAGAGGCGGTAGCCAAAAACATTCAGTACTTC
CDR3aa: CASSLEAVAKNIQYF

d_gene: .
j_gene: TRBJ2-5
abundance: .
v_gene: TRBV2
CDR3nt: TGTGCCAGCAGTGAACGGGGGTTATTAGGGGAGACCCAGTACTTC
CDR3aa: CASSERGLLGETQYF

d_gene: .
j_gene: TRBJ1-3
abundance: .
v_gene: TRBV10-2
CDR3nt: TGCGCCAGCAGCTCTGGAAACACCATATATTTT
CDR3aa: CASSSGNTIYF

d_gene: TRBD2
j_gene: TRBJ2-7
abundance: few
v_gene: TRBV5-1
CDR3nt: TGCGCCAGCAGCCGGGGGGAGCCGAGTGAGCAGTACTTC
CDR3aa: CASSRGEPSEQYF

d_gene: .
j_gene: TRBJ1-2
abundance: .
v_gene: TRBV3-1/TRBV3-2
CDR3nt: TGTGCCAGCAGCCCTCACCAGGGAAGCTATGGCTACACCTTC
CDR3aa: CASSPHQGSYGYTF

d_gene: TRBD1
j_gene: TRBJ1-2
abundance: .
v_gene: TRBV5-1
CDR3nt: TGCGCCAGCAGCCCCCGACAGGGATATGGCTACACCTTC
CDR3aa: CASSPRQGYGYTF

d_gene: .
j_gene: TRBJ1-1
abundance: .
v_gene: TRBV5-1
CDR3nt: TGCGCCAGCAGCCCAGGGGTGAACACTGAAGCTTTCTTT
CDR3aa: CASSPGVNTEAFF

d_gene: .
j_gene: TRBJ1-5
abundance: .
v_gene: TRBV30
CDR3nt: TGTGCCTGGAGCAATGGGTGGGGGGATCAGCCCCAGCATTTT
CDR3aa: CAWSNGWGDQPQHF

d_gene: .
j_gene: TRBJ2-3
abundance: .
v_gene: TRBV19
CDR3nt: TGTGCCAGTAGCCCAGGGGGGGGTAGGTCAGATACGCAGTATTTT
CDR3aa: CASSPGGGRSDTQYF

d_gene: .
j_gene: TRBJ2-2
abundance: .
v_gene: TRBV5-1
CDR3nt: TGCGCCAGCAGCTTGGATCGGGACACCGGGGAGCTGTTTTTT
CDR3aa: CASSLDRDTGELFF

d_gene: .
j_gene: TRBJ2-4
abundance: once
v_gene: TRBV6-5
CDR3nt: TGTGCCAGCAGTTACGGCGGCCGGAACATTCAGTACTTC
CDR3aa: CASSYGGRNIQYF

d_gene: .
j_gene: TRBJ1-5
abundance: .
v_gene: TRBV5-6
CDR3nt: TGTGCCAGCAGCTCTTCATATGGGGCGACCAATCAGCCCCAGCATTTT
CDR3aa: CASSSSYGATNQPQHF

d_gene: .
j_gene: TRBJ1-5
abundance: .
v_gene: TRBV5-4
CDR3nt: TGTGCCAGCAGCTTGGGACTTAGCAATCAGCCCCAGCATTTT
CDR3aa: CASSLGLSNQPQHF

d_gene: TRBD1
j_gene: TRBJ2-3
abundance: .
v_gene: TRBV5-1
CDR3nt: TGCGCCAGCGGGACAGACCTCATGGATACGCAGTATTTT
CDR3aa: CASGTDLMDTQYF

d_gene: .
j_gene: TRBJ2-1
abundance: .
v_gene: TRBV28
CDR3nt: TGTGCCAGCAGACCCGACAGGTCTTCCTACAATGAGCAGTTCTTC
CDR3aa: CASRPDRSSYNEQFF

d_gene: .
j_gene: TRBJ1-2
abundance: .
v_gene: TRBV12-3/TRBV12-4
CDR3nt: TGTGCCAGCAGTTTAGCGGGGGCTGTCACCTTC
CDR3aa: CASSLAGAVTF

d_gene: .
j_gene: TRBJ1-6
abundance: .
v_gene: TRBV5-4
CDR3nt: TGTGCCAGCAGCTTGGCACAGGCGGGCTCTAATTCACCCCTCCACTTT
CDR3aa: CASSLAQAGSNSPLHF

d_gene: TRBD1
j_gene: TRBJ2-5
abundance: .
v_gene: TRBV6-5
CDR3nt: TGTGCCAGCAGCAAGGACAGGGGAGAGACCCAGTACTTC
CDR3aa: CASSKDRGETQYF

d_gene: TRBD1
j_gene: TRBJ1-2
abundance: .
v_gene: TRBV7-2
CDR3nt: TGTGCCAGCAGCCCAGGGACAGGGGCTGGTCGGGGCTACACCTTC
CDR3aa: CASSPGTGAGRGYTF

d_gene: .
j_gene: TRBJ1-6
abundance: .
v_gene: TRBV30
CDR3nt: TGTGCCTGGAGGGGTGCGGGAGGATCACCCCTCCACTTT
CDR3aa: CAWRGAGGSPLHF

d_gene: .
j_gene: TRBJ1-6
abundance: .
v_gene: TRBV10-3
CDR3nt: TGTGCCATCAGTGAGTCGGGACACCCTAATTCACCCCTCCACTTT
CDR3aa: CAISESGHPNSPLHF

d_gene: .
j_gene: TRBJ1-1
abundance: .
v_gene: TRBV29-1
CDR3nt: TGCAGCGTGGGGGGCAGGGGTATTTCTGAAGCTTTCTTT
CDR3aa: CSVGGRGISEAFF

d_gene: .
j_gene: TRBJ1-5
abundance: .
v_gene: TRBV28
CDR3nt: TGTGCCAGCAGGTGGCCAAATAGCAATCAGCCCCAGCATTTT
CDR3aa: CASRWPNSNQPQHF

d_gene: .
j_gene: TRBJ2-2
abundance: .
v_gene: TRBV4-3
CDR3nt: TGCGCCAGCAGCCTCAGGGGTAACACCGGGGAGCTGTTTTTT
CDR3aa: CASSLRGNTGELFF

d_gene: .
j_gene: TRBJ1-3
abundance: .
v_gene: TRBV14
CDR3nt: TGTGCCAGCAGCCAAGGGAGAAACACCATATATTTT
CDR3aa: CASSQGRNTIYF

d_gene: TRBD1
j_gene: TRBJ1-5
abundance: .
v_gene: TRBV27
CDR3nt: TGTGCCAGCCGACAGGGATGGGCCAGCAATCAGCCCCAGCATTTT
CDR3aa: CASRQGWASNQPQHF

d_gene: .
j_gene: TRBJ1-3
abundance: .
v_gene: TRBV18
CDR3nt: TGTGCCAGCTCACCATCCCCGGGTGGAAACACCATATATTTT
CDR3aa: CASSPSPGGNTIYF

d_gene: TRBD2
j_gene: TRBJ2-2
abundance: .
v_gene: TRBV6-5
CDR3nt: TGTGCCAGCAGACCGGGACTAGCGGCCACCGGGGAGCTGTTTTTT
CDR3aa: CASRPGLAATGELFF

d_gene: TRBD1
j_gene: TRBJ1-5
abundance: .
v_gene: TRBV5-5
CDR3nt: TGTGCCAGCAGCTCTGCAGGGGGCGCGGGACAGCCCCAGCATTTT
CDR3aa: CASSSAGGAGQPQHF

d_gene: TRBD1
j_gene: TRBJ2-7
abundance: .
v_gene: TRBV5-5
CDR3nt: TGTGCCAGCAGCTGGGTGACAGGGTCCTACGAGCAGTACTTC
CDR3aa: CASSWVTGSYEQYF

d_gene: .
j_gene: TRBJ1-5
abundance: .
v_gene: TRBV30
CDR3nt: TGTGCCTGGAGTGCAATGGACAATCAGCCCCAGCATTTT
CDR3aa: CAWSAMDNQPQHF

d_gene: TRBD1
j_gene: TRBJ1-1
abundance: once
v_gene: TRBV20-1
CDR3nt: TGCAGTGCTAGTACAGGGGCAGGGTCTGAAGCTTTCTTT
CDR3aa: CSASTGAGSEAFF

d_gene: TRBD2
j_gene: TRBJ2-3
abundance: .
v_gene: TRBV18
CDR3nt: TGTGCCAGCTCAGCGCGGCTACTAGCGGGGGGCCCAAAAACTAGCACAGATACGCAGTATTTT
CDR3aa: CASSARLLAGGPKTSTDTQYF

d_gene: .
j_gene: TRBJ1-1
abundance: .
v_gene: TRBV30
CDR3nt: TGTGCCTGGGGTCCCCTAATCACAGGGCGGGTCACTGAAGCTTTCTTT
CDR3aa: CAWGPLITGRVTEAFF

d_gene: .
j_gene: TRBJ1-1
abundance: .
v_gene: TRBV4-3
CDR3nt: TGCGCCAGCAGCCAAGATTGGAGCACTGAAGCTTTCTTT
CDR3aa: CASSQDWSTEAFF

d_gene: .
j_gene: TRBJ1-1
abundance: .
v_gene: TRBV5-5
CDR3nt: TGTGCCAGCAGCTTCAGCGTTATGAACACTGAAGCTTTCTTT
CDR3aa: CASSFSVMNTEAFF

d_gene: .
j_gene: TRBJ1-1
abundance: .
v_gene: TRBV6-6
CDR3nt: TGTGCCAGCAGTTACTCTGCCAGGAACACTGAAGCTTTCTTT
CDR3aa: CASSYSARNTEAFF

d_gene: .
j_gene: TRBJ1-2
abundance: .
v_gene: TRBV25-1
CDR3nt: TGTGCCAGCAGTGAATCCACCTATGGCTACACCTTC
CDR3aa: CASSESTYGYTF

d_gene: .
j_gene: TRBJ2-5
abundance: .
v_gene: TRBV7-8
CDR3nt: TGTGCCAGCAGCACGGGCCTACAAGGGACCCAGTACTTC
CDR3aa: CASSTGLQGTQYF